This TCR beta chain was documented in a study of Graves' ophthalmopathy and Graves' hyperthyroidism. RNA transcripts yielded amplified TCR beta CDR3 regions. The first round was an RT-PCR with HTBI primers, and the second round was a multiplex PCR. A single record per CDR3 protein comes from TCRdb applying MiXCR to the multiplex PCR reads. The sample includes some 150,000 distinct CDR3 sequences, around 40% seen only once; the top ten take 8% to 9.5%. J lost 3 bases, V lost 6 bases, and 11 bases had no gene match. This CDR3 is built from 18 residues. Lactation, pregnancy, uncontrolled infections and other autoimmune diseases were all grounds for excluding patients. PBMCs stemmed from around 9.1 ml of fresh peripheral blood. Points from the study as a whole: It was with around 70% sensitivity and about 72% specificity that the model predicted ophthalmopathy progression. Blood also carried most expanded thyroid clonotypes exceeding 0.001 frequency.

A few counts support this clonotype. What it recognizes is unknown. V usage is TRBV12-3 or TRBV12-4 and J usage is TRBJ2-6, with TRBD1 matching 10 bases. Sequenced: peripheral blood. The TCR comes from a man aged 25 to 45 with Graves' ophthalmopathy. The CDR3 DNA reads as TGTGCCAGCAGAGCTACCCCGGGACAGGGGAGTGGGGCCAACGTCCTGACTTTC. Its translation is CASRATPGQGSGANVLTF.